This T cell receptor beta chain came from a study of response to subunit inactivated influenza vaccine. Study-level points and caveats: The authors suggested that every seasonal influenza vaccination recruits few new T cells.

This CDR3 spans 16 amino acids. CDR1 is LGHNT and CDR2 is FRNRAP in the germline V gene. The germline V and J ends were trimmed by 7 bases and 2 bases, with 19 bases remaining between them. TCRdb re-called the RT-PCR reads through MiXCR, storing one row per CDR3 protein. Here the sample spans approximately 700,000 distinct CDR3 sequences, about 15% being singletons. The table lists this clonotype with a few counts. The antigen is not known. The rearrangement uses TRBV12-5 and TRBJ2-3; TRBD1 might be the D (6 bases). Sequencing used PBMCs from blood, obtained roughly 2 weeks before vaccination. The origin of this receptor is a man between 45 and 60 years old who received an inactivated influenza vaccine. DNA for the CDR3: TGTGCTAGTGCCCCCCCCGGGACACCGGTCACAGATACGCAGTATTTT. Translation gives CASAPPGTPVTDTQYF.